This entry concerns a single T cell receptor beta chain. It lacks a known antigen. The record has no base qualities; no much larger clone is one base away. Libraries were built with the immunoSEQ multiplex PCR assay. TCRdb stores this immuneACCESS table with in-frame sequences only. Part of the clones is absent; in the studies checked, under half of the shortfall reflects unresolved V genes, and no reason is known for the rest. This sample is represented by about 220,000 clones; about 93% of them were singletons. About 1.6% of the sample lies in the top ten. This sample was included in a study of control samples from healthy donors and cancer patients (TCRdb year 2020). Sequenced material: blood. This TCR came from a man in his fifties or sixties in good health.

The sequenced DNA: TGTGCCAGCAGCTTAGGGACTAGCGGATACACAGATACGCAGTATTTT. It codes for CASSLGTSGYTDTQYF. The rearranged chain carries TRBV7-8 and TRBJ2-3, with 10 central nucleotides matching TRBD2. The CDR3 numbers 16 residues from cysteine through phenylalanine. Only the CDR3 DNA stays, 48 bases, in frame from base 1. CDR1 and CDR2 are drawn from the germline V gene: SGHVS, FQNEAQ. After removal of 1 base from V and 2 bases from J, the junction retains 3 bases not matched to a gene.